One sample yielded the 32 T cell receptor beta chains listed below, sequenced in a study of T cells in localized non-small cell lung cancer. Only in-frame clones appear in the TCRdb table, and some are missing; sequencing was by immunoSEQ multiplex PCR. The sample lists around 19,000 clones, 90% to 95% occurring once. The sample in question was peripheral blood, obtained before any cancer treatment. The receptors shown here come from a woman aged 40 to 75 with stage I lung adenocarcinoma.

This chain links TRBV6-4 with TRBJ2-1; no clear D. The germline V gene has CDR1 MRHNA and CDR2 SNTAGT. This CDR3 comprises 12 residues. With 4 bases removed from V and 9 bases from J, the gap between germline ends came to 10 bases. CDR3 bases: TGTGCCAGCAGTGCCCCCTCGGGTGAGCAGTTCTTC. Its protein is CASSAPSGEQFF.

This clone has more than one count but fewer than ten. The chain uses TRBV11-2 and TRBJ1-2; possible D gene TRBD1, 5 bases. Germline values: CDR1 SGHAT, CDR2 FQNNGV. Deletions cut 4 bases from V and 8 bases from J, with 17 bases between. This CDR3 has 14 amino acids. The DNA for the CDR3 is TGTGCCAGCAGCTCACGCCGGGACCGGCGGGGCTACACCTTC. Encoded protein: CASSSRRDRRGYTF.

The V gene is TRBV5-1, the J gene TRBJ2-1; TRBD1 agrees at 9 bases. Per the germline V gene, CDR1 is SGHRS and CDR2 is YFSETQ. After removal of 2 bases from V and 2 bases from J, the junction contained 2 bases not matched to a gene. The CDR3 is made up of 15 amino acids. CDR3 sequence reads: CASSLDRGAYNEQFF. CDR3 DNA sequence: TGCGCCAGCAGCTTAGACAGGGGGGCCTACAATGAGCAGTTCTTC.

This clone appeared a single time. The V and J genes are TRBV19 and TRBJ1-5, with D hard to call. Germline values: CDR1 LNHDA, CDR2 SQIVND (reference sequence). Trimming pared 1 base from V and 9 bases from J, leaving 4 bases between. This CDR3 region has 11 residues. The CDR3 bases are TGTGCCAGTAGTATAGGAGGGCCCCAGCATTTT. Translated: CASSIGGPQHF.

CDR3 in amino acids: CASSTGANTDTQYF. CDR3 nucleotides: TGTGCCAGCAGTACAGGGGCAAACACAGATACGCAGTATTTT. V and J are TRBV25-1 and TRBJ2-3, with 7 bases identical to TRBD1. Trimming at V came to 5 bases and at J to 2 bases, leaving 4 bases not matched to a gene. Germline V CDR1 and CDR2: MGHDK, SYGVNS. This CDR3 contains 14 residues.

The count of this clone is one. This sequence joins TRBV5-1 and TRBJ1-1, with TRBD1 identical over 10 bases. The CDR3 is 18 amino acids. Germline lookup yields CDR1 SGHRS and CDR2 YFSETQ. With 1 base clipped from V and 0 bases from J, the junction kept 9 bases outside the gene matches. The chain's CDR3 is CASSLLWGQGPMNTEAFF. In DNA, the CDR3 is TGCGCCAGCAGCTTGTTGTGGGGACAGGGGCCGATGAACACTGAAGCTTTCTTT.

V and J are TRBV11-3 and TRBJ1-6; weak D call: TRBD1 (5 bases). CDR1 and CDR2 from the germline V gene are SGHNT and YENEEA. The CDR3 runs 13 residues. V dropped 7 bases and J dropped 7 bases, with 11 bases sitting between them. CDR3 region: CASMGVGNSPLHF. CDR3 nucleotide sequence: TGTGCCAGCATGGGGGTTGGGAATTCACCCCTCCACTTT.

The chain employs TRBV7-8 and TRBJ1-2; D gene unclear. From germline, CDR1 is SGHVS and CDR2 FQNEAQ. V was trimmed by 1 base and J by 5 bases, leaving 17 bases between them. The length of the CDR3 is 16 residues. The CDR3 reads CASSLVARQGRYGYTF. CDR3 nucleotides: TGTGCCAGCAGCTTAGTGGCAAGACAAGGTAGGTATGGCTACACCTTC.

The V and J genes are TRBV6-1 and TRBJ2-7, with 9 nucleotides matching TRBD2. Germline loops: CDR1 MNHNS, CDR2 SASEGT. The CDR3 totals 15 residues. J lost 2 bases, V lost 3 bases, and 5 bases had no gene match. The CDR3 sequence is CASSENSGGTYEQYF. In DNA, the CDR3 is TGTGCCAGCAGTGAGAACAGCGGGGGGACCTACGAGCAGTACTTC.

This chain connects TRBV9 to TRBJ2-7; 12 nucleotides line up with TRBD2. Germline CDR1 reads SGDLS; CDR2 reads YYNGEE. This CDR3 comprises 17 residues. J gave up 3 bases and V 4 bases, and 11 bases lay outside the gene matches. The CDR3 sequence: CASSFRLAGERNYEQYF. CDR3 bases: TGTGCCAGCAGCTTCCGACTAGCGGGGGAACGGAACTACGAGCAGTACTTC. Drawing the rest from reference TRBV9 and TRBJ2-7, the complete variable domain is DSGVTQTPKHLITATGQRVTLRCSPRSGDLSVYWYQQSLDQGLQFLIQYYNGEERAKGNILERFSAQQFPDLHSELNLSSLELGDSALYFCASSFRLAGERNYEQYFGPGTRLTVT.

The chain joins TRBV7-2 to TRBJ2-7; D gene ambiguous. Germline CDR1 reads SGHTA; CDR2 reads FQGNSA. This CDR3 contains 15 residues. Trimming cost V 1 base and J 3 bases, with 13 bases left between them. DNA of the CDR3: TGTGCCAGCAGCTTAGTCCCGGGTGACGTCTACGAGCAGTACTTC. Its translation: CASSLVPGDVYEQYF.

The sample holds one count of this clone. The chain combines TRBV29-1 with TRBJ1-2; the D gene is possibly TRBD1 (5 bases). V lost 4 bases and J lost 3, with 15 bases in between. The germline CDR1 and CDR2 sequences are SQVTM and ANQGSEA. The length of the CDR3 is 14 residues. The CDR3: CSVVPQGGDYGYTF. CDR3 DNA: TGCAGCGTTGTCCCCCAGGGAGGGGACTATGGCTACACCTTC.

Remarks on this clone: The same CDR3 also results from other DNA sequences found in this sample. V and J are TRBV6-6 and TRBJ2-5; 8 nucleotides agree with TRBD2. Germline lookup yields CDR1 MNHNY and CDR2 SVGAGI (reference sequence). The J segment lost 5 bases and the V segment lost 6 bases, leaving 2 bases of the junction unmatched. CDR3 length: 12 residues. The CDR3 nucleotides read TGTGCCAGCAGCGGGGGGGAGGAGACCCAGTACTTC. Protein product: CASSGGEETQYF.

The CDR3: CASSLDILAGDPGELFF. DNA of the CDR3: TGTGCCAGCAGTTTAGATATACTAGCGGGAGACCCCGGGGAGCTGTTTTTT. The chain combines TRBV27 with TRBJ2-2; 11 bases map to TRBD2. The CDR3 runs to 17 residues. Losses at the gene ends were 2 bases for V and 6 bases for J; bases not matched to a gene: 8. Germline loops: CDR1 MNHEY, CDR2 SMNVEV (reference sequence).

The chain is built from TRBV18 and TRBJ1-4; TRBD1 is a possible D gene (6 bases). V gave up 3 bases and J gave up 3 bases, with 8 bases separating them. Germline loops: CDR1 KGHSH, CDR2 LQKENI. The CDR3 spans 14 residues. The CDR3 sequence: CASSPDSSNEKLFF. Here the CDR3 DNA reads TGTGCCAGCTCACCGGACAGCTCTAATGAAAAACTGTTTTTT.

This clone has a handful of counts. The gene calls are TRBV4-1 and TRBJ2-7, with a weak D call TRBD2 (6 bases). Looked up from germline, CDR1 is MGHRA and CDR2 is YSYEKL. Trimming pared 4 bases from V and 5 bases from J, leaving 21 bases between. There are 16 residues in the CDR3. This CDR3 is CASSPFGGASSDEQYF. The CDR3 DNA is TGCGCCAGCAGCCCCTTCGGAGGGGCGAGTTCAGACGAGCAGTACTTC.

The V call is TRBV25-1, the J call TRBJ1-1; D gene uncertain. CDR3 length: 11 amino acids. Looked up from germline, CDR1 is MGHDK and CDR2 is SYGVNS. V was pared by 1 base and J by 7 bases, with 4 bases between. CDR3 region: CASSEWNEAFF. In DNA form, the CDR3 reads TGTGCCAGCAGTGAATGGAATGAAGCTTTCTTT.

This chain uses TRBV30 with TRBJ1-1, with D possibly being TRBD1 (6 bases). Trimming shortened V by 3 bases and J by 0 bases, and 11 bases separated the two germline ends. CDR3 size: 14 residues. CDR1 is GTSNPN, CDR2 SVGIG, per germline (reference sequence). The CDR3 DNA reads as TGTGCCTGGAGCCAGGGGACGGTGAACACTGAAGCTTTCTTT. Translated: CAWSQGTVNTEAFF. Together with reference TRBV30 and TRBJ1-1, the CDR3 gives the full variable domain: SQTIHQWPATLVQPVGSPLSLECTVEGTSNPNLYWYRQAAGRGLQLLFYSVGIGQISSEVPQNLSASRPQDRQFILSSKKLLLSDSGFYLCAWSQGTVNTEAFFGQGTRLTVV.

This sequence joins TRBV29-1 and TRBJ2-5; D is unclear. Germline CDR1 and CDR2: SQVTM and ANQGSEA. The CDR3 is made up of 12 amino acids. Trimming cost V 4 bases and J 3 bases, with 9 bases left between them. DNA of the CDR3: TGCAGCGTTGTGCTTCTCGAAGAGACCCAGTACTTC. Protein product: CSVVLLEETQYF.

The chain recombines TRBV28 with TRBJ2-1; 9 bases fit TRBD2. V lost 5 bases and J lost 5; bases outside the gene matches: 16. The CDR3 spans 18 residues. CDR1 is MDHEN and CDR2 is SYDVKM in the germline V gene. The CDR3 region has the DNA TGTGCCAGCAGTCTCTGGTCCTTGCGGGAGGGCCCGAACAATGAGCAGTTCTTC. Translated, it gives CASSLWSLREGPNNEQFF.

This clone was counted between two and nine times. V is TRBV9 and J is TRBJ2-7; D ambiguous. CDR1 and CDR2 from the germline V gene are SGDLS and YYNGEE. V lost 0 bases to trimming and J lost 3 bases, with 7 bases between them. The CDR3 sequence is 13 residues long. CDR3 sequence: CASSVGGFYEQYF. The CDR3 bases are TGTGCCAGCAGCGTAGGCGGTTTCTACGAGCAGTACTTC.

The CDR3 coding sequence is TGTGCCAGCAGTTGGGGAATCGGGACAGGGGGCACTGAAGCTTTCTTT. It yields the protein CASSWGIGTGGTEAFF. V and J are TRBV5-8 and TRBJ1-1; 11 positions match TRBD1. The germline gives CDR1 SGHTS, CDR2 YDEGEE. The length of the CDR3 is 16 residues. J gave up 4 bases and V 5 bases, and 10 bases lay outside the gene matches.

This chain uses TRBV9 with TRBJ1-2; TRBD1 is a possible D gene (5 bases). This CDR3 is 14 amino acids long. The germline V gene has CDR1 SGDLS and CDR2 YYNGEE. With 0 bases removed from V and 4 bases from J, the gap between germline ends came to 10 bases. The CDR3 is CASSVGDSRYGYTF. As DNA, the CDR3 is TGTGCCAGCAGCGTAGGCGACAGCCGCTATGGCTACACCTTC.

The chain carries TRBV28 and TRBJ1-5; 8 positions match TRBD1. Germline V gene sequence: CDR1 MDHEN, CDR2 SYDVKM. J lost 2 bases, V lost 1 base, and 4 bases had no gene match. This CDR3 is built from 16 residues. CDR3 protein: CASSLFETGGNQPQHF. The CDR3 DNA follows: TGTGCCAGCAGTTTATTTGAGACAGGGGGCAATCAGCCCCAGCATTTT.

The chain employs TRBV5-1 and TRBJ1-3, with 7 bases lining up with TRBD1. Germline assignment: CDR1 SGHRS and CDR2 YFSETQ. CDR3 length: 17 residues. The junction had 6 bases not matched to a gene; V was cut back by 0 bases and J by 0 bases. DNA for the CDR3: TGCGCCAGCAGCTTGGAAGGGACAGTATCCTCTGGAAACACCATATATTTT. This gives the protein CASSLEGTVSSGNTIYF.

The chain carries TRBV5-1 and TRBJ2-1; 8 positions agree with TRBD1. The J segment lost 7 bases and the V segment lost 3 bases, leaving 3 bases of the junction unmatched. Germline CDR1 reads SGHRS; CDR2 reads YFSETQ. There are 13 residues in the CDR3. The CDR3 loop is CASSSGQGNEQFF. In DNA, the CDR3 is TGCGCCAGCAGCTCCGGACAGGGAAATGAGCAGTTCTTC.

The chain employs TRBV9 and TRBJ2-5; D not resolved. Germline-derived CDR1 and CDR2 are SGDLS and YYNGEE. V was cut by 0 bases and J by 5 bases, with 11 bases left in between. The CDR3 runs to 14 residues. CDR3 residues: CASSVGGLEETQYF. The CDR3 coding sequence is TGTGCCAGCAGCGTAGGGGGTTTAGAGGAGACCCAGTACTTC.

On this clone itself: At one end, the junction sequence differs from germline, possibly due to a read error. CDR3 sequence (DNA): TGTGCTAGCAGCCCAGTCCCCATTAGCTCTGGGGCCAACGTCCTGACTTTC. Translation gives CASSPVPISSGANVLTF. The V call is TRBV7-7, the J call TRBJ2-6; D is undetermined. There are 17 residues in the CDR3. In germline, CDR1 is SSHAT, CDR2 FNYEAQ (reference sequence).

V and J are TRBV6-5 and TRBJ2-3, with D tentatively TRBD2 (7 bases). The CDR3 consists of 14 residues. Deletions cut 7 bases from V and 6 bases from J, with 17 bases between. CDR1 is MNHEY and CDR2 is SVGAGI in the germline V gene. The CDR3 reads CASKRGLGGDTQYF. For the CDR3, the DNA is TGTGCCAGCAAGCGGGGTCTAGGGGGGGATACGCAGTATTTT.

The chain carries TRBV9 and TRBJ1-6, with 7 bases matching TRBD1. The germline V gene has CDR1 SGDLS and CDR2 YYNGEE. The CDR3 length is 14 residues. V lost 4 bases, J lost 13 bases, and 11 bases stayed unmatched. The CDR3: CASSYDREGNPLHF. The CDR3, as DNA: TGTGCCAGCAGCTATGACAGGGAAGGAAACCCCCTCCACTTT. The full variable domain, completed using reference TRBV9 and TRBJ1-6, is DSGVTQTPKHLITATGQRVTLRCSPRSGDLSVYWYQQSLDQGLQFLIQYYNGEERAKGNILERFSAQQFPDLHSELNLSSLELGDSALYFCASSYDREGNPLHFGNGTRLTVT.

This sequence joins TRBV9 and TRBJ1-1; D gene unclear. The CDR3 covers 14 residues. The germline V gene has CDR1 SGDLS and CDR2 YYNGEE. V lost 3 bases to trimming and J lost 0 bases, with 9 bases between them. The CDR3 sequence: CASSAHRMNTEAFF. The CDR3 nucleotides are TGTGCCAGCAGCGCCCACCGGATGAACACTGAAGCTTTCTTT.

This clone has just one count. The genes are TRBV14 and TRBJ1-2; weak D call: TRBD1 (5 bases). From germline, CDR1 is SGHDN and CDR2 FVKESK. The CDR3 contains 12 residues. V was pared by 7 bases and J by 10 bases, with 16 bases between. The CDR3 DNA is TGTGCCAGCACTACATTAACAGGAGTCTACACCTTC. It codes for CASTTLTGVYTF.